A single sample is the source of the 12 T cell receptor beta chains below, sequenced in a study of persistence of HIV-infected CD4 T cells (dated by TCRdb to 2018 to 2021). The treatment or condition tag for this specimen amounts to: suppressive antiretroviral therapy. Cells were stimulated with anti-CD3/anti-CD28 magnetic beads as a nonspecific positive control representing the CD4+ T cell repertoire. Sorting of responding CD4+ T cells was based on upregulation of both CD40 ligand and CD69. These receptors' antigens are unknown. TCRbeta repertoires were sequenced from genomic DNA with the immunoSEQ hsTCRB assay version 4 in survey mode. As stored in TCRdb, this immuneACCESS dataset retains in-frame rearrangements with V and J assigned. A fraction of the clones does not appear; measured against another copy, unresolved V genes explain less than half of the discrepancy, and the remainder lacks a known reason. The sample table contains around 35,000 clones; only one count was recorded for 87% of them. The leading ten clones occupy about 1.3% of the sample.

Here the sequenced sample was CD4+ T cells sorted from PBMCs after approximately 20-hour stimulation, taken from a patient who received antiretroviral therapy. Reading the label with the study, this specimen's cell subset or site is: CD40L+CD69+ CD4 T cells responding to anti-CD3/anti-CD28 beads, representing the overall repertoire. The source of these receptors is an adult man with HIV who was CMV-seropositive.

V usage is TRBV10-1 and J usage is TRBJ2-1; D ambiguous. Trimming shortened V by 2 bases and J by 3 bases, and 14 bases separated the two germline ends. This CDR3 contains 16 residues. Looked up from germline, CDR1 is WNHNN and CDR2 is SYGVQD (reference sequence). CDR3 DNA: TGCGCCAGCAGTGAGGACCTTCGACCCCTCTACAATGAGCAGTTCTTC. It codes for CASSEDLRPLYNEQFF.

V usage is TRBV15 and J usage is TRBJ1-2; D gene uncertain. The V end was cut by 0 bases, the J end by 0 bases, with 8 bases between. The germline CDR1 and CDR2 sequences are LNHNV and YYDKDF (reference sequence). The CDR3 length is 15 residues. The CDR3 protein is CATSREGLANYGYTF. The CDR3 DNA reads TGTGCCACCAGCAGAGAGGGGTTAGCTAACTATGGCTACACCTTC.

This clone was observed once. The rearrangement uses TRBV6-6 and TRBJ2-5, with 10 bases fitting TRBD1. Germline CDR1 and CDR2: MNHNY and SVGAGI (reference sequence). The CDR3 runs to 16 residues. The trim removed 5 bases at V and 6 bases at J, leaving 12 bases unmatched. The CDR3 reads CASSTTTGGRMKTQYF. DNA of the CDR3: TGTGCCAGCAGTACCACGACAGGGGGCAGGATGAAGACCCAGTACTTC.

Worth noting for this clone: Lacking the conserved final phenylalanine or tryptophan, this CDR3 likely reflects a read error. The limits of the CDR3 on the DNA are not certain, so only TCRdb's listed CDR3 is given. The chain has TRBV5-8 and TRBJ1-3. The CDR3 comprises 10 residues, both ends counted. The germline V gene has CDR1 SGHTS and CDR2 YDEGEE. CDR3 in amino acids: CASSLLLSPG.

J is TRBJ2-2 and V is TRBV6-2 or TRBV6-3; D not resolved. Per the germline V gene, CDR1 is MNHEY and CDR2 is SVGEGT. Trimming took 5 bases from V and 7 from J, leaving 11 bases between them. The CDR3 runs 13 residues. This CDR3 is CASSLLSIGELFF. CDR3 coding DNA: TGTGCCAGCAGTCTTCTCTCGATCGGGGAGCTGTTTTTT.

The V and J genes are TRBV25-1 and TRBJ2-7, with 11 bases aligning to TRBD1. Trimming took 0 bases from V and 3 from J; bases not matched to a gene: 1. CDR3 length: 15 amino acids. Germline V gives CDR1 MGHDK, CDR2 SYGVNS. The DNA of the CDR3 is TGTGCCAGCAGTGAATACGGGACAGGGGGCTACGAGCAGTACTTC. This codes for CASSEYGTGGYEQYF.

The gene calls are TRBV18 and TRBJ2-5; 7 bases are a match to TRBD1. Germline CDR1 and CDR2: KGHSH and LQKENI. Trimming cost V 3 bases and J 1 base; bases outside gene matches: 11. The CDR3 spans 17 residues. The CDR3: CASSPPRTGAIQETQYF. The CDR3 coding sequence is TGTGCCAGCTCACCTCCCCGGACAGGCGCTATCCAAGAGACCCAGTACTTC.

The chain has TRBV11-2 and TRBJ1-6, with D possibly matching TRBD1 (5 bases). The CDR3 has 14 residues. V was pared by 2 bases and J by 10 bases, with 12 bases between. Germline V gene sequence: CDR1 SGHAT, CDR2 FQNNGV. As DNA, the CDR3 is TGTGCCAGCAGCTTACCCGATTGGGGGTCACCCCTCCACTTT. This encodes CASSLPDWGSPLHF.

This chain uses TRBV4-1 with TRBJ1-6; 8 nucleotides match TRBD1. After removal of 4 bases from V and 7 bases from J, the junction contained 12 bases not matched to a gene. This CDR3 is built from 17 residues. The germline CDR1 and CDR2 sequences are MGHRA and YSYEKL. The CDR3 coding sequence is TGCGCCAGCAGCCGTGGACAGGGTCCCTCGTGGAATTCACCCCTCCACTTT. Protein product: CASSRGQGPSWNSPLHF.

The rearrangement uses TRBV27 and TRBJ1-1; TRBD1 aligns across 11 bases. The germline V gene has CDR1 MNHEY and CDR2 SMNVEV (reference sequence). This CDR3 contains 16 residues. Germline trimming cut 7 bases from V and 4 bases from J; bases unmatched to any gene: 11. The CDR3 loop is CASTKRKGQGGTEAFF. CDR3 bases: TGTGCCAGCACAAAACGAAAGGGACAGGGGGGCACTGAAGCTTTCTTT.

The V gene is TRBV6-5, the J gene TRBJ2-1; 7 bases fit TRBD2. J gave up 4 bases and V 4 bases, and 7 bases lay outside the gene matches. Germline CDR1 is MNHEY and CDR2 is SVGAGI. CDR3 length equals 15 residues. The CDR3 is CASSSPTSPYNEQFF. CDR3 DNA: TGTGCCAGCAGTTCCCCGACTAGCCCATACAATGAGCAGTTCTTC.

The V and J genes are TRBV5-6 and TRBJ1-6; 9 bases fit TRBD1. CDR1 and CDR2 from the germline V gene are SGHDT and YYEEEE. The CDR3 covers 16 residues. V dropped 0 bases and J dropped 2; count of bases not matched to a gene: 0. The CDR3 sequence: CASSLGTGAYNSPLHF. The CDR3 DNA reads TGTGCCAGCAGCTTGGGGACAGGGGCCTATAATTCACCCCTCCACTTT.